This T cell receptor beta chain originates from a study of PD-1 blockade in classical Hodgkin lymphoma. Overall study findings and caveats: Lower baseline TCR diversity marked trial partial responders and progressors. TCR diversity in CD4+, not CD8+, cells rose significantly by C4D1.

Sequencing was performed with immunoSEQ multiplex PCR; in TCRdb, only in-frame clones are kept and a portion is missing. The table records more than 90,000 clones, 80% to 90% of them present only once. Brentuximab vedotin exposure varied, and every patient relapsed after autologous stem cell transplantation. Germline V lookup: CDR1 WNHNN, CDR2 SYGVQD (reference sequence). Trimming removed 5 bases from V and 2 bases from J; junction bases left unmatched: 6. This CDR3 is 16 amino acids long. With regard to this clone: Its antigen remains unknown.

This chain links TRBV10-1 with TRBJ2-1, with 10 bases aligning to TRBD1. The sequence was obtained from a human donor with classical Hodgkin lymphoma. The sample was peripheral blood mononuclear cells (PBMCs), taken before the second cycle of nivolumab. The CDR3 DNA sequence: TGCGCCAGCAGTCGTATTGGACAGGGGGCCTACAATGAGCAGTTCTTC. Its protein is CASSRIGQGAYNEQFF.